This TCR beta chain was sequenced in a study of blood T cell repertoires in COVID-19. Whole-study context: Acute-phase and convalescent COVID-19 samples originated in the United States, Italy and Spain. Sources were T cells, B-cell-depleted T cells, or PBMCs; the material itself was cDNA or gDNA.

The V end was cut by 10 bases, the J end by 2 bases, with 17 bases between. Germline CDR1 and CDR2: ENHRY and SYGVKD. This CDR3 has 14 residues. Under the authors' procedure: Amplifying reference gene primers gave estimates of nucleated cell counts. Profiling relied on immunoSEQ multiplex PCR, and the TCRdb table lists in-frame clones only, not all of them. D and trimming were read from the DNA, whereas the V and J calls and clone size are those reported in that table. The repertoire holds 130,000 to 150,000 clones, with around 80% as singletons. The rearrangement links TRBV10-3 to TRBJ2-5; the D is unclear. The receptor's source is a woman of 80 years or more in a cohort sampled during active or convalescent COVID-19. The sequencing input was peripheral blood. The CDR3, as DNA: TGTGCCACGCAGAAAAATCTAGAACAAGAGACCCAGTACTTC. It translates to CATQKNLEQETQYF.